These 14 T cell receptor beta chains share one sample of origin, sequenced in a study of T-cell reconstitution after alpha-beta-depleted transplantation in children. The library targeted TCRbeta and was prepared with unique molecular identifiers. A single record per CDR3 protein comes from TCRdb applying MiXCR to the PCR reads. The table shows tens of thousands of distinct CDR3 sequences, with about 6.7% occurring only once. The material was PBMCs from the stem cell graft donor, obtained from the stem cell graft. The receptors originated from a human donor who donated a stem cell graft to a child with acute lymphoblastic leukemia.

This clonotype was seen many times. The rearrangement joins TRBV27 to TRBJ1-2; 8 nucleotides line up with TRBD1. Germline V gives CDR1 MNHEY, CDR2 SMNVEV (reference sequence). The V and J ends lost 0 bases and 4 bases, in that order; junction bases with no gene match: 1. The CDR3 is made up of 14 amino acids. The CDR3 loop is CASSLSGTGYGYTF. CDR3 sequence (DNA): TGTGCCAGCAGTTTATCCGGGACAGGCTATGGCTACACCTTC.

This clonotype was recorded at least ten times. The V gene is TRBV7-9, the J gene TRBJ1-2; perhaps TRBD1 as D (5 bases). This CDR3 is 14 amino acids long. V shed 1 base and J shed 2 bases, with 8 bases lying between them. Germline V gives CDR1 SEHNR, CDR2 FQNEAQ (reference sequence). CDR3 residues: CASSLEGVNYGYTF. As DNA, the CDR3 is TGTGCCAGCAGCTTAGAAGGGGTCAACTATGGCTACACCTTC. The full variable domain, rest sourced from reference TRBV7-9 and TRBJ1-2, is DTGVSQNPRHKITKRGQNVTFRCDPISEHNRLYWYRQTLGQGPEFLTYFQNEAQLEKSRLLSDRFSAERPKGSFSTLEIQRTEQGDSAMYLCASSLEGVNYGYTFGSGTRLTVV.

This clonotype showed up many times. J is TRBJ2-7 and V is TRBV7-8; the D gene could be TRBD1 or TRBD2 (5 bases each). The germline CDR1 and CDR2 sequences are SGHVS and FQNEAQ. V shed 6 bases and J shed 0 bases, with 12 bases lying between them. This CDR3 has 14 amino acids. CDR3 residues: CASRGDGYSYEQYF. The CDR3, as DNA: TGTGCCAGCAGGGGGGACGGGTACTCCTACGAGCAGTACTTC.

The table lists this clonotype with many counts. This chain connects TRBV24-1 to TRBJ2-5, with 10 bases fitting TRBD1. The CDR3 contains 15 residues. V was clipped by 4 bases and J by 3 bases; unmatched bases: 4. From germline, CDR1 is KGHDR and CDR2 SFDVKD. Here the CDR3 reads CATSDPGQGKETQYF. The CDR3, as DNA: TGTGCCACCAGTGACCCGGGACAGGGGAAAGAGACCCAGTACTTC.

This clonotype has more than one count but fewer than ten. The genes are TRBV5-4 and TRBJ2-5; D is ambiguous. Germline V gene data show CDR1 as SGHNT and CDR2 as YYREEE (reference sequence). The CDR3 runs to 13 residues. Trimming took 0 bases from V and 3 from J, leaving 6 bases between them. CDR3 bases: TGTGCCAGCAGCTTGGGAGTAAAAGAGACCCAGTACTTC. Protein: CASSLGVKETQYF.

Many counts were recorded for this clonotype. This rearrangement joins TRBV27 to TRBJ1-5; TRBD1 matches 8 bases. Germline V CDR1 and CDR2: MNHEY, SMNVEV (reference sequence). The CDR3 covers 14 residues. With 5 bases clipped from V and 3 bases from J, the junction kept 3 bases outside the gene matches. This CDR3 reads CASSRTGYNQPQHF. CDR3 coding DNA: TGTGCCAGCAGTCGGACAGGGTACAATCAGCCCCAGCATTTT.

This clonotype was detected many times. The chain has TRBV29-1 and TRBJ2-5; 7 nucleotides agree with TRBD2. Germline lookup yields CDR1 SQVTM and CDR2 ANQGSEA. V lost 2 bases, J lost 6 bases, and 6 bases stayed unmatched. The CDR3 consists of 13 residues. The CDR3 is CSVEKASGKTQYF. DNA for the CDR3: TGCAGCGTTGAAAAGGCTAGCGGAAAGACCCAGTACTTC.

The table lists this clonotype with a few counts. This rearrangement joins TRBV20-1 to TRBJ2-7; D ambiguous. V shed 4 bases and J shed 4 bases, with 20 bases lying between them. The V gene's germline CDR1 is DFQATT and CDR2 SNEGSKA (reference sequence). The CDR3 contains 15 residues. CDR3 region: CSATEGPKTVYEQYF. The CDR3 DNA reads as TGCAGTGCTACCGAAGGGCCTAAGACGGTTTACGAGCAGTACTTC.

In this sample, this clonotype turned up many times. CDR3 nucleotide sequence: TGCAGTGCTAATAAGGCATCAGGTGGCTACACCTTC. It specifies CSANKASGGYTF. This rearrangement joins TRBV20-1 to TRBJ1-2, with D uncertain. The CDR3 sequence is 12 residues long. CDR1 is DFQATT, CDR2 SNEGSKA, per germline (reference sequence). The ends were cut back, 4 bases at V and 7 bases at J, with 13 bases in the middle.

This clonotype was detected a few times. The chain combines TRBV29-1 with TRBJ1-1, with D perhaps matching TRBD1 (6 bases). The germline CDR1 and CDR2 sequences are SQVTM and ANQGSEA. The CDR3 sequence is 10 residues long. Trimming pared 7 bases from V and 7 bases from J, leaving 10 bases between. Here the CDR3 DNA reads TGCAGCGGACGGACAGTTGAAGCTTTCTTT. Its translation: CSGRTVEAFF. The variable domain in full, completed from reference TRBV29-1 and TRBJ1-1, reads SAVISQKPSRDICQRGTSLTIQCQVDSQVTMMFWYRQQPGQSLTLIATANQGSEATYESGFVIDKFPISRPNLTFSTLTVSNMSPEDSSIYLCSGRTVEAFFGQGTRLTVV.

At least ten counts were recorded for this clonotype. The chain carries TRBV5-1 and TRBJ2-1, with 7 bases fitting TRBD2. V shed 0 bases and J 6 bases; nucleotides not matched to a gene: 6. This CDR3 has 15 residues. CDR1 SGHRS and CDR2 YFSETQ come from the germline V gene. The CDR3, as DNA: TGCGCCAGCAGCTTGGGGGCGGGAGCGTCCAATGAGCAGTTCTTC. It encodes CASSLGAGASNEQFF.

This clonotype came up many times. This chain joins TRBV28 and TRBJ1-1; D is undetermined. The CDR3 covers 14 residues. CDR1 MDHEN and CDR2 SYDVKM come from the germline V gene. Trimming shortened V by 6 bases and J by 0 bases, and 11 bases separated the two germline ends. CDR3 residues: CASRLQIVNTEAFF. The CDR3 DNA reads as TGTGCCAGCAGACTGCAGATTGTGAACACTGAAGCTTTCTTT.

This clonotype was seen ten or more times. CDR3 sequence: CAISESIKAFF. As DNA, the CDR3 is TGTGCCATCAGTGAAAGTATTAAAGCTTTCTTT. This chain connects TRBV10-3 to TRBJ1-1; no clear D gene. There are 11 residues in the CDR3. CDR1 is ENHRY, CDR2 SYGVKD, per germline. The germline V and J ends were trimmed by 3 bases and 9 bases, with 8 bases remaining between them.

The table lists this clonotype with many counts. The chain links TRBV24-1 to TRBJ2-1, with 11 bases identical to TRBD2. The CDR3 spans 15 residues. The germline V gene has CDR1 KGHDR and CDR2 SFDVKD. V shed 9 bases, J shed 3 bases, and the junction held 6 bases outside the gene matches. CDR3 amino acids: CATATSGGNYNEQFF. The CDR3 coding sequence is TGTGCCACCGCCACTAGCGGGGGCAACTACAATGAGCAGTTCTTC.